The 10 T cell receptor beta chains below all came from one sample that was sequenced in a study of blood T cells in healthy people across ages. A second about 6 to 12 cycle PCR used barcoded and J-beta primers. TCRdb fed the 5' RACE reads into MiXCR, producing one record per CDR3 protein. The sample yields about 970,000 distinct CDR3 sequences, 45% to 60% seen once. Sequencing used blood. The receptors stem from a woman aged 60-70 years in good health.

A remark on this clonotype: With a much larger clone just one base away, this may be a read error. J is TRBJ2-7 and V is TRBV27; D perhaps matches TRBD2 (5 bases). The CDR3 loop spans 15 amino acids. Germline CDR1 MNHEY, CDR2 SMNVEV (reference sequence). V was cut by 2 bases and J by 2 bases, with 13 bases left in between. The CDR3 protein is CASSLGGDSTYEQYF. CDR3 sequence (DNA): TGTGCCAGCAGTTTAGGAGGCGACTCAACCTACGAGCAGTACTTC.

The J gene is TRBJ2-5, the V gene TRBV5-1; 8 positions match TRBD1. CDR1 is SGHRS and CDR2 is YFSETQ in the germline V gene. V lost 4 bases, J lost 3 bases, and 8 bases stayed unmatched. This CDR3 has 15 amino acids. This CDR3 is CASSPRTGSEETQYF. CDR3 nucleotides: TGCGCCAGCAGCCCCAGGACAGGGAGTGAAGAGACCCAGTACTTC.

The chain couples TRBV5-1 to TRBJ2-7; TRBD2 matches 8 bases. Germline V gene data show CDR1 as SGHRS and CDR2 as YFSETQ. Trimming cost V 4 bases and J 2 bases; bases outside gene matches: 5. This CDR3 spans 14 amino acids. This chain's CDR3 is CASSQGLVTYEQYF. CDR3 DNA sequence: TGCGCCAGCAGCCAGGGACTAGTTACCTACGAGCAGTACTTC.

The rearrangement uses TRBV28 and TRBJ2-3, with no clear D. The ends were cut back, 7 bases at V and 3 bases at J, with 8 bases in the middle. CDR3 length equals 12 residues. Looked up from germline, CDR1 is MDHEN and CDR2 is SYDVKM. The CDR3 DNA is TGTGCCAGCACGCCTCAAACAGATACGCAGTATTTT. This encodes CASTPQTDTQYF.

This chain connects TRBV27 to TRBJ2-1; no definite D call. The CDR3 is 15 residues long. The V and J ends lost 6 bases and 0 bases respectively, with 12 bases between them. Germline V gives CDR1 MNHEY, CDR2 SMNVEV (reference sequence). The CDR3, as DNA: TGTGCCAGCAGCCCCGACTCTAGCTCCTACAATGAGCAGTTCTTC. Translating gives CASSPDSSSYNEQFF.

The DNA of the CDR3 is TGTGCCAGCAGCCAAGAACCGGGACTAGGGTTTAATGAGCAGTACTTC. Amino acids: CASSQEPGLGFNEQYF. The chain uses TRBV4-2 and TRBJ2-5; 8 nucleotides align to TRBD2. With V trimmed by 0 bases and J by 11 bases, 14 bases remained unmatched. Germline V CDR1 and CDR2: LGHNA, YNFKEQ. CDR3 length: 16 amino acids.

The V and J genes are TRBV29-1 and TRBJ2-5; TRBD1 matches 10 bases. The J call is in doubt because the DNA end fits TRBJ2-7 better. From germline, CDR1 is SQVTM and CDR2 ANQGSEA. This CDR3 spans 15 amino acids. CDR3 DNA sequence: TGCAGCGTCAAAAAAACCGGACAGGGGGTCTACGAGCAGTACTTC. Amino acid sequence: CSVKKTGQGVYEQYF.

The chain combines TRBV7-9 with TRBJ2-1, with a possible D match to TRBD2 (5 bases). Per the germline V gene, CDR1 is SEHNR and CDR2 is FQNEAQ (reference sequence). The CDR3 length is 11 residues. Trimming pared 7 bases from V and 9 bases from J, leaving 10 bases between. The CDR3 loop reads CASNPEGEQFF. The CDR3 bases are TGTGCCAGCAACCCCGAGGGTGAGCAGTTCTTC.

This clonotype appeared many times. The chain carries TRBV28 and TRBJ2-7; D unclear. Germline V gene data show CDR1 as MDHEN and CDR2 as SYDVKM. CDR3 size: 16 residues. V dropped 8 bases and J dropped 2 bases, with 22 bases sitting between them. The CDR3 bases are TGTGCCAGCGAGGCCGGGCGTAAAAGATATCCCTACGAGCAGTACTTC. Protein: CASEAGRKRYPYEQYF.

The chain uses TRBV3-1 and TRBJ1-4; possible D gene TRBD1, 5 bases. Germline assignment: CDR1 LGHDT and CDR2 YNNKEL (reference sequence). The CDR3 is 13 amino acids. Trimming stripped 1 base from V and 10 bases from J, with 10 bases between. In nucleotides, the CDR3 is TGTGCCAGCAGCCAAGGGGGCCCCGGAAAACTGTTTTTT. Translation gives CASSQGGPGKLFF.